This is a list of T cell receptor beta chains from one sample in a study of cytomegalovirus exposure and HLA in healthy donors. Profiling relied on immunoSEQ multiplex PCR, and the TCRdb table lists in-frame clones only, not all of them. The table lists approximately 120,000 clones, 85% of them singletons. Sequenced: PBMCs. The receptors come from a woman aged 30 to 39 in good health and CMV-seropositive. Both conserved end residues are part of each CDR3. A D gene is named only where the DNA matches it firmly. Clone size, where shown, is once, few, many, or a class for clones that have expanded.

clone size	V gene	J gene	D gene	CDR3 protein	CDR3 DNA
.	TRBV5-4	TRBJ2-2	.	CASSWGTSINTGELFF	TGTGCCAGCAGCTGGGGGACTTCCATTAACACCGGGGAGCTGTTTTTT
.	TRBV28	TRBJ2-7	.	CASNEQGEQYF	TGTGCCAGCAATGAACAGGGAGAGCAGTACTTC
.	TRBV2	TRBJ1-1	TRBD1	CAIQGQVNTEAFF	TGTGCCATCCAGGGACAGGTGAACACTGAAGCTTTCTTT
.	TRBV6-6	TRBJ1-1	TRBD1	CASSYGTGVSGTEAFF	TGTGCCAGCAGTTACGGGACAGGGGTGAGTGGGACTGAAGCTTTCTTT
.	TRBV7-9	TRBJ1-1	.	CASSLEAGTEAFF	TGTGCCAGCAGCTTAGAGGCGGGCACTGAAGCTTTCTTT
.	TRBV5-1	TRBJ1-1	.	CASSLAGGLGYTEAFF	TGCGCCAGCAGCTTGGCGGGGGGGCTTGGCTACACTGAAGCTTTCTTT
.	TRBV2	TRBJ1-1	.	CASRDYMNTEAFF	TGTGCCAGCAGGGACTACATGAACACTGAAGCTTTCTTT
.	TRBV10-3	TRBJ2-1	.	CAISDKGYNEQFF	TGTGCCATCAGTGATAAGGGGTACAATGAGCAGTTCTTC
.	TRBV6-5	TRBJ2-6	.	CASSYEASGANVLTF	TGTGCCAGCAGTTACGAGGCTTCTGGGGCCAACGTCCTGACTTTC
.	TRBV29-1	TRBJ2-7	TRBD2	CSVGKGTNYEQYF	TGCAGCGTTGGAAAGGGGACTAACTACGAGCAGTACTTC
.	TRBV25-1	TRBJ1-2	TRBD1	CASSSQGVLNYGYTF	TGTGCCAGCAGCTCACAGGGGGTGCTAAACTATGGCTACACCTTC
few	TRBV10-3	TRBJ2-6	.	CPSVEVSGANVLTF	TGTCCCTCGGTAGAAGTCTCTGGGGCCAACGTCCTGACTTTC
.	TRBV5-4	TRBJ1-1	.	CASSLTGGTEAFF	TGTGCCAGCAGCCTGACAGGAGGTACTGAAGCTTTCTTT
.	TRBV9	TRBJ2-5	.	CASSVGGRGETQYF	TGTGCCAGCAGCGTAGGAGGGAGAGGTGAGACCCAGTACTTC
.	TRBV7-3	TRBJ2-3	.	CASSLNGRGGDTQYF	TGTGCCAGCAGCTTAAACGGGAGAGGAGGAGATACGCAGTATTTT
.	TRBV6-5	TRBJ1-2	.	CASSYSPSTYGYTF	TGTGCCAGCAGTTACTCCCCCTCGACTTATGGCTACACCTTC
once	TRBV9	TRBJ2-7	.	CASSVGAGSYEQYF	TGTGCCAGCAGCGTAGGGGCAGGGTCGTACGAGCAGTACTTC
.	TRBV10-3	TRBJ2-1	.	CAVSSQVNNEQFF	TGTGCCGTTTCGTCACAGGTGAACAATGAGCAGTTCTTC
.	TRBV28	TRBJ2-7	.	CASRIGGGRYEQYF	TGTGCCAGCAGGATAGGGGGGGGAAGGTACGAGCAGTACTTC
.	TRBV5-6	TRBJ1-1	.	CASSSFSGTLNTEAFF	TGTGCCAGCAGCTCCTTTTCCGGGACATTGAACACTGAAGCTTTCTTT
few	TRBV18	TRBJ1-2	.	CASSPGQGPSYGYTF	TGTGCCAGCTCTCCCGGGCAGGGTCCTTCATATGGCTACACCTTC
.	TRBV7-9	TRBJ2-7	.	CASSLDGFQGEQYF	TGTGCCAGCAGCTTAGATGGGTTTCAGGGCGAGCAGTACTTC
.	TRBV10-3	TRBJ1-4	TRBD1	CAISLTGNNEKLFF	TGTGCCATCAGTCTGACAGGGAATAATGAAAAACTGTTTTTT
few	TRBV23-1	TRBJ1-4	.	CASSHTGSGSTNEKLFF	TGCGCCAGCAGTCATACGGGTTCTGGTTCAACTAATGAAAAACTGTTTTTT
.	TRBV6-5	TRBJ2-3	.	CASSRGWGDTQYF	TGTGCCAGCAGTAGGGGGTGGGGAGATACGCAGTATTTT
.	TRBV14	TRBJ2-7	.	CASSQVGRNEQYF	TGTGCCAGCAGCCAAGTCGGTAGAAACGAGCAGTACTTC